Below are 8 T cell receptor beta chains sequenced from a single sample in a study of long-term antiretroviral therapy in people with HIV. At survey level, the immunoSEQ assay was run in its v3.0 version. The protocol was immunoSEQ multiplex PCR, while the TCRdb copy is restricted to in-frame clones and leaves out a portion. The sample holds 48,000 or so clones; about 86% are singletons and the top ten take under 3.5%. Source: unsorted PBMCs, taken 0.8 years after starting antiretroviral therapy. The receptors derive from a woman aged 18-29 years with HIV.

This rearrangement joins TRBV7-6 to TRBJ2-5, with 7 bases fitting TRBD2. V lost 2 bases to trimming and J lost 2 bases; unmatched junction nucleotides: 8. Per the germline V gene, CDR1 is SGHVS and CDR2 is FNYEAQ. CDR3 length: 16 amino acids. The CDR3 nucleotides are TGTGCCAGCAGCTTAAACACCGGGGGACTACAAGAGACCCAGTACTTC. Translated, it gives CASSLNTGGLQETQYF.

V gene TRBV12-5 combines with J gene TRBJ2-2; the match to TRBD1 covers 9 bases. Trimming removed 1 base from V and 3 bases from J; junction bases left unmatched: 3. The CDR3 is 16 residues long. The germline V gene encodes CDR1 LGHNT and CDR2 FRNRAP. The CDR3 loop is CASGLAGTGYTGELFF. The CDR3, as DNA: TGTGCTAGTGGTTTGGCGGGGACAGGGTACACCGGGGAGCTGTTTTTT.

The table lists this clone with a count of one. V usage is TRBV6-5 and J usage is TRBJ2-7; TRBD1 aligns across 7 bases. Germline CDR1 and CDR2: MNHEY and SVGAGI. The CDR3 has 14 amino acids. After removal of 6 bases from V and 3 bases from J, the junction contained 8 bases not matched to a gene. The CDR3 DNA is TGTGCCAGCAGCAGCCGGGACAGCCACTACGAGCAGTACTTC. It specifies CASSSRDSHYEQYF.

This clone was found a few times. The rearrangement uses TRBV5-1 and TRBJ1-1, with D possibly matching TRBD1 (6 bases). This CDR3 spans 14 amino acids. Between the trimmed V and J ends, which lost 4 bases and 1 base, there was a span of 11 bases. Looked up from germline, CDR1 is SGHRS and CDR2 is YFSETQ. CDR3 residues: CASSLGQRNTEAFF. The DNA for the CDR3 is TGCGCCAGCAGCCTCGGACAGAGGAACACTGAAGCTTTCTTT.

The chain carries TRBV7-8 and TRBJ1-4; D not certain. In germline, CDR1 is SGHVS, CDR2 FQNEAQ. CDR3 size: 12 residues. Trimming removed 3 bases from V and 7 bases from J, with 6 bases in between. The CDR3 bases are TGTGCCAGCAGCTTGATTGGTGAAAAACTGTTTTTT. Residues: CASSLIGEKLFF.

The chain uses TRBV19 and TRBJ2-1; TRBD2 aligns across 9 bases. The germline gives CDR1 LNHDA, CDR2 SQIVND (reference sequence). V lost 5 bases, J lost 5 bases, and 7 bases stayed unmatched. The CDR3 spans 15 residues. The CDR3 region is CASSPWTSAHNEQFF. The DNA for the CDR3 is TGTGCCAGTAGTCCCTGGACTAGCGCCCACAATGAGCAGTTCTTC.

The rearrangement joins TRBV7-2 to TRBJ2-4; possible D gene TRBD1, 5 bases. Trimming pared 5 bases from V and 0 bases from J, leaving 14 bases between. Germline V gives CDR1 SGHTA, CDR2 FQGNSA. This CDR3 comprises 16 residues. In DNA form, the CDR3 reads TGTGCCAGCAGCGCGTCAAGACAGCTAGCCAAAAACATTCAGTACTTC. This encodes CASSASRQLAKNIQYF.

The rearrangement uses TRBV5-1 and TRBJ1-6; a weak D match, TRBD1 (5 bases). V gave up 0 bases and J gave up 6 bases, with 10 bases separating them. The CDR3 loop spans 15 amino acids. Germline CDR1 reads SGHRS; CDR2 reads YFSETQ. CDR3 coding DNA: TGCGCCAGCAGCTTGGGGTCAGGGTCTAATTCACCCCTCCACTTT. It translates to CASSLGSGSNSPLHF.